The sequence of this T cell receptor (beta chain) was determined in a study of OX40 agonist ivuxolimab in advanced cancers. The method was immunoSEQ multiplex PCR; TCRdb's version includes in-frame clones alone and lacks a portion of them. The repertoire holds roughly 70,000 clones, with approximately 86% as singletons. Losses at the gene ends were 4 bases for V and 7 bases for J; bases not matched to a gene: 11. Looked up from germline, CDR1 is SGHAT and CDR2 is FQNNGV. The CDR3 spans 16 residues. Systemic immunosuppression or autoimmune disease history was grounds to exclude patients. The TCR originated in an adult with an advanced solid tumor such as melanoma, head and neck, liver or kidney cancer. The sequencing here drew on CD4+ or CD8+ T cells sorted from blood, taken in a trial of the OX40 agonist ivuxolimab. The rearrangement joins TRBV11-2 to TRBJ2-1; 9 nucleotides match TRBD2. Here the CDR3 reads CASSSPGGGANNEQFF. Written as DNA, the CDR3 is TGTGCCAGCAGCTCCCCTGGCGGGGGGGCCAATAATGAGCAGTTCTTC.